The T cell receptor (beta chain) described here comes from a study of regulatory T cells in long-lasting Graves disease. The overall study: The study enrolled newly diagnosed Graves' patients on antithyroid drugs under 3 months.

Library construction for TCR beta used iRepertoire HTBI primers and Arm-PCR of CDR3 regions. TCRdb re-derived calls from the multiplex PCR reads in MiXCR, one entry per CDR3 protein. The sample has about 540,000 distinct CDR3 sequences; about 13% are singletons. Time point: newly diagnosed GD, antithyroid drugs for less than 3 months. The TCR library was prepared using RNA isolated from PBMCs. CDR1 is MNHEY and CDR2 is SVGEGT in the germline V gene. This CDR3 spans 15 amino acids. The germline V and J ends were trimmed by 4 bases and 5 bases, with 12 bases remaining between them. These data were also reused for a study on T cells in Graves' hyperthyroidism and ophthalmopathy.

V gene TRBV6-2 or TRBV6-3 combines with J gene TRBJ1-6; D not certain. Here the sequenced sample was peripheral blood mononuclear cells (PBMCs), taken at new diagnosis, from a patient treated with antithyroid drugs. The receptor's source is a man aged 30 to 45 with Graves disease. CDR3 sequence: CASSSRAGDNSPLHF. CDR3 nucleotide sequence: TGTGCCAGCAGTTCTCGGGCGGGAGATAATTCACCCCTCCACTTT.